The next 15 T cell receptor beta chains were all read from a single sample in a study of PD-L1 blockade in urothelial cancer. Some clones are missing from TCRdb's copy, which holds only in-frame ones; the method was immunoSEQ multiplex PCR. The sample contains 60,000 to 70,000 clones, 81% of which appear only once. The time point is: pretreatment peripheral blood. Material: PBMCs, obtained around atezolizumab (anti-PD-L1) treatment. Receptors were obtained from a man between 65 and 85 years old with urothelial cancer.

The rearrangement uses TRBV5-1 and TRBJ1-1, with D possibly TRBD1 on 5 matching bases. Deletions cut 0 bases from V and 8 bases from J, with 14 bases between. CDR1 is SGHRS, CDR2 YFSETQ, per germline. The CDR3 is made up of 14 amino acids. The CDR3 DNA reads as TGCGCCAGCAGCTTGGAAGGGCAGGGTAGCGAAGCTTTCTTT. This codes for CASSLEGQGSEAFF.

This clone was recorded only once. V and J are TRBV10-2 and TRBJ2-3; 14 bases are a match to TRBD2. Trimming at V came to 6 bases and at J to 5 bases, leaving 1 base not matched to a gene. Germline V lookup: CDR1 WSHSY, CDR2 SAAADI. The CDR3 is 14 residues long. The CDR3 sequence is CASRGLAGEDTQYF. CDR3 coding DNA: TGCGCCAGCAGGGGACTAGCGGGAGAAGATACGCAGTATTTT.

This clone has just a few counts. The chain couples TRBV28 to TRBJ2-7; TRBD2 aligns across 7 bases. Per the germline V gene, CDR1 is MDHEN and CDR2 is SYDVKM. V lost 6 bases to trimming and J lost 2 bases; unmatched junction nucleotides: 7. This CDR3 spans 14 amino acids. The CDR3: CASREGGRAYEQYF. Here the CDR3 DNA reads TGTGCCAGCAGGGAGGGAGGGAGAGCCTACGAGCAGTACTTC. Full variable domain (rest looked up from reference TRBV28 and TRBJ2-7): DVKVTQSSRYLVKRTGEKVFLECVQDMDHENMFWYRQDPGLGLRLIYFSYDVKMKEKGDIPEGYSVSREKKERFSLILESASTNQTSMYLCASREGGRAYEQYFGPGTRLTVT.

The chain combines TRBV9 with TRBJ2-5; 8 positions agree with TRBD2. V shed 4 bases, J shed 3 bases, and the junction held 11 bases outside the gene matches. This CDR3 spans 16 amino acids. Looked up from germline, CDR1 is SGDLS and CDR2 is YYNGEE. The chain's CDR3 is CASSSLGLADKETQYF. The CDR3, as DNA: TGTGCCAGCAGCTCGCTCGGACTAGCTGATAAAGAGACCCAGTACTTC.

This clone is a singleton in its sample. This CDR3 reads CASSSTGEWTIPQYF. In DNA form, the CDR3 reads TGTGCCAGCAGTTCTACAGGGGAATGGACCATTCCGCAGTATTTT. The J gene is TRBJ2-3, the V gene TRBV11-2; 7 bases match TRBD1. Germline trimming cut 6 bases from V and 10 bases from J; bases unmatched to any gene: 16. This CDR3 is 15 amino acids long. Germline assignment: CDR1 SGHAT and CDR2 FQNNGV.

The chain employs TRBV29-1 and TRBJ2-7, with 10 bases identical to TRBD2. J was trimmed by 6 bases and V by 5 bases; bases with no gene match: 13. The CDR3 totals 15 residues. Germline-derived CDR1 and CDR2 are SQVTM and ANQGSEA. The CDR3 bases are TGCAGCGTTTCCGCACCGGGACTAGCGACACGCGAGCAGTACTTC. It encodes CSVSAPGLATREQYF.

This clone occurred once. The chain is built from TRBV2 and TRBJ1-2, with no clear D. This CDR3 contains 16 residues. With 3 bases removed from V and 0 bases from J, the gap between germline ends came to 14 bases. Germline V CDR1 and CDR2: SNHLY, FYNNEI. The chain's CDR3 is CASSESTGSTNYGYTF. The CDR3 nucleotides read TGTGCCAGCAGTGAGAGCACGGGGTCCACTAACTATGGCTACACCTTC.

This rearrangement joins TRBV4-1 to TRBJ1-1, with D hard to call. The germline V and J ends were trimmed by 0 bases and 4 bases, with 15 bases remaining between them. Germline-derived CDR1 and CDR2 are MGHRA and YSYEKL. The CDR3 is made up of 16 amino acids. The DNA of the CDR3 is TGCGCCAGCAGCCAAGATAGGAGGGAGAGGGTCACTGAAGCTTTCTTT. Translated: CASSQDRRERVTEAFF.

This chain links TRBV30 with TRBJ2-1, with 12 positions matching TRBD2. V was pared by 2 bases and J by 7 bases, with 18 bases of the junction left unmatched. The CDR3 extends over 19 amino acids. Germline V lookup: CDR1 GTSNPN, CDR2 SVGIG (reference sequence). Written as DNA, the CDR3 is TGTGCCTGGAGTCCCCCCGGACTAGCGGGAAGGTATAGGGAGAATGAGCAGTTCTTC. Translating gives CAWSPPGLAGRYRENEQFF. The whole variable domain, filled in from reference TRBV30 and TRBJ2-1, reads SQTIHQWPATLVQPVGSPLSLECTVEGTSNPNLYWYRQAAGRGLQLLFYSVGIGQISSEVPQNLSASRPQDRQFILSSKKLLLSDSGFYLCAWSPPGLAGRYRENEQFFGPGTRLTVL.

In its sample, this clone was seen once. The chain links TRBV19 to TRBJ1-4, with 7 bases lining up with TRBD1. V lost 4 bases, J lost 5 bases, and 4 bases stayed unmatched. From germline, CDR1 is LNHDA and CDR2 SQIVND (reference sequence). The length of the CDR3 is 14 residues. CDR3 bases: TGTGCCAGTAGTAACACAGGGGTAAATGAAAAACTGTTTTTT. Protein sequence: CASSNTGVNEKLFF.

This chain joins TRBV19 and TRBJ1-1; weak D call: TRBD1 (6 bases). V lost 5 bases and J 6 bases, leaving 16 bases between the germline ends. CDR1 is LNHDA and CDR2 is SQIVND in the germline V gene (reference sequence). The CDR3 runs to 14 residues. CDR3 residues: CASSAPGGGAEAFF. DNA for the CDR3: TGTGCCAGTAGTGCACCCGGAGGGGGGGCTGAAGCTTTCTTT.

V usage is TRBV13 and J usage is TRBJ2-7, with 8 positions matching TRBD2. Germline lookup yields CDR1 PRHDT and CDR2 FYEKMQ (reference sequence). The CDR3 sequence is 15 residues long. The trim removed 4 bases at V and 1 base at J, leaving 6 bases unmatched. The CDR3 bases are TGTGCCAGCAGCTCGCGGGAGGAACCTTCCTACGAGCAGTACTTC. Protein sequence: CASSSREEPSYEQYF. Complete variable domain (other parts from reference TRBV13 and TRBJ2-7): AAGVIQSPRHLIKEKRETATLKCYPIPRHDTVYWYQQGPGQDPQFLISFYEKMQSDKGSIPDRFSAQQFSDYHSELNMSSLELGDSALYFCASSSREEPSYEQYFGPGTRLTVT.

This rearrangement joins TRBV19 to TRBJ2-5; TRBD2 matches at 7 bases. The CDR3 runs to 14 residues. The germline V gene encodes CDR1 LNHDA and CDR2 SQIVND (reference sequence). V was clipped by 5 bases and J by 5 bases; unmatched bases: 8. The CDR3 loop is CASSRGLRGETQYF. Here the CDR3 DNA reads TGTGCCAGTAGTCGGGGTTTGCGGGGGGAGACCCAGTACTTC.

This clone was seen only once. The chain joins TRBV27 to TRBJ2-7, with D unresolved. The V gene's germline CDR1 is MNHEY and CDR2 SMNVEV (reference sequence). The germline V and J ends were trimmed by 4 bases and 0 bases, with 7 bases remaining between them. This CDR3 spans 13 amino acids. This chain's CDR3 is CASSSPLSYEQYF. The CDR3 nucleotides are TGTGCCAGCAGTTCCCCACTCTCCTACGAGCAGTACTTC.

V is TRBV6-5 and J is TRBJ2-2; D gene uncertain. The CDR3 consists of 13 residues. V lost 8 bases and J 0 bases, leaving 7 bases between the germline ends. The V gene's germline CDR1 is MNHEY and CDR2 SVGAGI. As DNA, the CDR3 is TGTGCCAGCTATCCTACGAACACCGGGGAGCTGTTTTTT. Residues: CASYPTNTGELFF.